This TCR beta chain is drawn from a study of T cells in Graves' hyperthyroidism and ophthalmopathy. Study-wide findings and caveats: Ophthalmopathy was told apart from stable hyperthyroidism by a 13 V-J model. Researchers found most expanded thyroid clonotypes above 0.001 in blood as well.

This CDR3 has 15 residues. Per the germline V gene, CDR1 is SGHTA and CDR2 is FQGNSA. Researchers amplified the TCR beta CDR3 regions from RNA transcripts. TCR CDR3 regions were first amplified by RT-PCR with HTBI primers. TCRdb passed the multiplex PCR reads through MiXCR, listing each CDR3 protein once. The sample carries about 200,000 distinct CDR3 sequences, around 17% recorded once. Stability of Graves' hyperthyroidism was defined as absent ophthalmopathy progression within 18 months. Hyperthyroidism had been newly diagnosed in patients aged 18 to 65, and its duration was under 2 months. About this clonotype: Antigen: not known. A much larger clone is a single base away; this may be a read error.

Sample: blood. The sequence derives from a middle-aged man with Graves' hyperthyroidism. The chain carries TRBV7-2 and TRBJ2-7; D is unresolved. The CDR3 spells CASSFFRAPSHEQYF. CDR3 bases: TGTGCCAGCAGCTTCTTTAGGGCGCCCTCCCACGAGCAGTACTTC.